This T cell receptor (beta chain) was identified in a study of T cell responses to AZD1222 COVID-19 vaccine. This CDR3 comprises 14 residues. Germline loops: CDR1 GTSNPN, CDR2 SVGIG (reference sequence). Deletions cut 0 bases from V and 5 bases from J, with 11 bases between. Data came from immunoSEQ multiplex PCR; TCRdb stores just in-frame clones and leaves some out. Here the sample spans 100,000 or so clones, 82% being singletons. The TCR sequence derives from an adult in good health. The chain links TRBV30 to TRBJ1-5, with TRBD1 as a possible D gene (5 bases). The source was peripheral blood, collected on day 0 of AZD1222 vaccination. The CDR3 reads CAWSVGAGDQPQHF. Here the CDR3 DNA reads TGTGCCTGGAGTGTAGGGGCGGGAGATCAGCCCCAGCATTTT.